This T cell receptor beta chain was sequenced during a study of blood T cell repertoires in COVID-19. Study background: COVID-19 samples from acute and convalescent phases originated in the United States, Italy and Spain. T cells, B-cell-depleted T cells, or PBMCs supplied cDNA or gDNA.

Per the authors' pipeline: The assay estimated nucleated cells by amplifying reference gene primers. Libraries were prepared by immunoSEQ multiplex PCR; TCRdb keeps only in-frame clonotypes and omits some of them. The D gene and trimming were derived from the DNA, and the V and J assignments and clone size from that table. The sample has fewer than 300,000 clones, 85% to 90% seen once; the top ten hold 0.9% to 1%. The CDR3 runs to 16 residues. Trimming cost V 6 bases and J 9 bases; bases outside gene matches: 10. Germline values: CDR1 MNHNY, CDR2 SVGAGI (reference sequence). The clonotype originates from a woman aged 40 to 50 who had recovered from COVID-19. The V gene is TRBV6-6, the J gene TRBJ2-4; 14 nucleotides match TRBD2. The sample consisted of peripheral blood. The CDR3 DNA sequence: TGTGCCAGCAGCCCAGGACTAGCGGGAGGCCGCGGCATTCAGTACTTC. Amino acid sequence: CASSPGLAGGRGIQYF.